The next 4 T cell receptor beta chains were all read from a single sample in a study of blood T cells in healthy people across ages. Then a second PCR, running roughly 7 to 11 cycles, was carried out with a sample-barcoded 5' primer and a J-beta primer mix. TCRdb re-called the 5' RACE reads with MiXCR, one entry per CDR3 protein. The sample lists roughly 2 million distinct CDR3 sequences; approximately 50% were seen once. Material: blood. The receptors here all came from a woman in her thirties or forties in good health.

This clonotype has a handful of counts. The J gene is TRBJ1-5, the V gene TRBV12-3 or TRBV12-4, with 7 bases identical to TRBD1. V lost 1 base and J lost 2; bases outside the gene matches: 2. The length of the CDR3 is 15 residues. The CDR3 protein is CASSLVGGRNQPQHF. CDR3 DNA sequence: TGTGCCAGCAGTTTAGTAGGGGGCCGCAATCAGCCCCAGCATTTT.

The chain is built from TRBV7-2 and TRBJ2-5, with 8 bases fitting TRBD1. The CDR3 extends over 13 amino acids. The V and J ends lost 8 bases and 6 bases, in that order; junction bases with no gene match: 8. Germline assignment: CDR1 SGHTA and CDR2 FQGNSA. The CDR3 coding sequence is TGTGCCAGCGGGATCGACAGGGGAAAGACCCAGTACTTC. It yields the protein CASGIDRGKTQYF.

The chain links TRBV6-5 to TRBJ1-5, with 7 bases that match TRBD1. Germline V CDR1 and CDR2: MNHEY, SVGAGI. V was clipped by 6 bases and J by 7 bases; unmatched bases: 6. The CDR3 extends over 13 amino acids. The CDR3 coding sequence is TGTGCCAGCAGGGACAGGATGGGGCAGCCCCAGCATTTT. Translation gives CASRDRMGQPQHF.

This clonotype was seen more than once but under ten times. The chain is built from TRBV21-1 and TRBJ2-3; TRBD2 is taken as the D call from the table, unchecked against the DNA. TRBV21-1 counts as a pseudogene. The CDR3 covers 18 residues. The CDR3 DNA is TGTGCCAGCAGCAAATGGGGGAGGACTAGCGGGGGTCGGGATACGCAGTATTTT. It encodes CASSKWGRTSGGRDTQYF.